This is a list of T cell receptor beta chains from one sample in a study of technical replicates of blood from several donors. TCRdb's table, derived via immunoSEQ multiplex PCR, lists solely in-frame clones and lacks some. The sample holds 50,000 or so clones, 92% seen once. Source material: PBMCs. Receptors were obtained from a human donor in good health. Some clones in this sample may be carry-over from other donors' samples. CDR3s include the opening cysteine and the closing phenylalanine or tryptophan. A D gene is named only where the DNA matches it firmly. Clone size is shown for a subset of rows, as once, few, many or a class of expanded clone.

d_call: -
clone_size: -
j_call: TRBJ2-5
v_call: TRBV6-6
cdr3_nt: TGTGCCAGCAGTCTCATCTTAGCGAAAGCGCAAGAGACCCAGTACTTC
cdr3_aa: CASSLILAKAQETQYF

d_call: TRBD2
clone_size: -
j_call: TRBJ2-3
v_call: TRBV19
cdr3_nt: TGTGCCAGTAGTACCCGGGCCCAAGGACTAGCTTTCACAGATACGCAGTATTTT
cdr3_aa: CASSTRAQGLAFTDTQYF

d_call: -
clone_size: -
j_call: TRBJ2-6
v_call: TRBV19
cdr3_nt: TGTGCCAGTAGTATAAGGACAGTTGGGGCCAACGTCCTGACTTTC
cdr3_aa: CASSIRTVGANVLTF

d_call: -
clone_size: -
j_call: TRBJ2-7
v_call: TRBV7-9
cdr3_nt: TGTGCCAGCAGCCTCATTAGACCCGCAGGTTCGTACGAGCAGTACTTC
cdr3_aa: CASSLIRPAGSYEQYF

d_call: TRBD1
clone_size: -
j_call: TRBJ2-3
v_call: TRBV11-2
cdr3_nt: TGTGCCAGCAGCTCCGGGACAGGGAGCACAGATACGCAGTATTTT
cdr3_aa: CASSSGTGSTDTQYF

d_call: TRBD1
clone_size: -
j_call: TRBJ1-1
v_call: TRBV27
cdr3_nt: TGTGCCAGCAGTCCCAACAGGGGGCAGGGCACTGAAGCTTTCTTT
cdr3_aa: CASSPNRGQGTEAFF

d_call: -
clone_size: -
j_call: TRBJ2-7
v_call: TRBV6-5
cdr3_nt: TGTGCCAGCATGGCAGGGCCCTCCTACGAGCAGTACTTC
cdr3_aa: CASMAGPSYEQYF

d_call: TRBD2
clone_size: -
j_call: TRBJ2-5
v_call: TRBV4-1
cdr3_nt: TGCGCCAGCAGCCATCTGAGCGGGGTTCAAGAGACCCAGTACTTC
cdr3_aa: CASSHLSGVQETQYF

d_call: TRBD2
clone_size: -
j_call: TRBJ2-2
v_call: TRBV30
cdr3_nt: TGTGCCTGGAGCCGTAGCGGGAGTCACACCGGGGAGCTGTTTTTT
cdr3_aa: CAWSRSGSHTGELFF

d_call: -
clone_size: -
j_call: TRBJ2-7
v_call: TRBV5-4
cdr3_nt: TGTGCCAGCAGCTCCCCCCTTAAGACAGGATCATCCTACGAGCAGTACTTC
cdr3_aa: CASSSPLKTGSSYEQYF

d_call: -
clone_size: -
j_call: TRBJ1-1
v_call: TRBV5-1
cdr3_nt: TGCGCCAGCAGCTTAGGACGGGGGGATTTCGCTGAAGCTTTCTTT
cdr3_aa: CASSLGRGDFAEAFF

d_call: TRBD1
clone_size: -
j_call: TRBJ2-1
v_call: TRBV7-2
cdr3_nt: TGTGCCAGCAGCTTCGACAGGGGGGAACACAATGAGCAGTTCTTC
cdr3_aa: CASSFDRGEHNEQFF

d_call: -
clone_size: -
j_call: TRBJ2-5
v_call: TRBV18
cdr3_nt: TGTGCCAGCTCACCGTCACCGGGACACCGGACGGAGACCCAGTACTTC
cdr3_aa: CASSPSPGHRTETQYF

d_call: -
clone_size: -
j_call: TRBJ2-7
v_call: TRBV27
cdr3_nt: TGTGCCAGCAGATTCTTAGCGCACTACGAGCAGTACTTC
cdr3_aa: CASRFLAHYEQYF

d_call: TRBD1
clone_size: -
j_call: TRBJ1-6
v_call: TRBV5-5
cdr3_nt: TGTGCCAGTCAGACAGGGATCTTTCAGGGCTATAATTCACCCCTCCACTTT
cdr3_aa: CASQTGIFQGYNSPLHF

d_call: -
clone_size: -
j_call: TRBJ2-5
v_call: TRBV20-1
cdr3_nt: TGCAGTGCACTCGGAGAGACCCAGTACTTC
cdr3_aa: CSALGETQYF

d_call: -
clone_size: -
j_call: TRBJ2-7
v_call: TRBV6-1
cdr3_nt: TGTGCCAGCAGAAGCAGGGACACAATCTCCTACGAGCAGTACTTC
cdr3_aa: CASRSRDTISYEQYF

d_call: -
clone_size: -
j_call: TRBJ1-3
v_call: TRBV7-2
cdr3_nt: TGTGCCAGCAGCCCTGGGGACTCCCGTGGAAACACCATATATTTT
cdr3_aa: CASSPGDSRGNTIYF

d_call: -
clone_size: -
j_call: TRBJ1-5
v_call: TRBV6-5
cdr3_nt: TGTGCCAGCAGTCCCCCAGGGCAGCCCCAGCATTTT
cdr3_aa: CASSPPGQPQHF

d_call: TRBD1
clone_size: -
j_call: TRBJ1-1
v_call: TRBV7-3
cdr3_nt: TGTGCCAGCAGCTTATGGCAGGGGGCGTCTGAAGCTTTCTTT
cdr3_aa: CASSLWQGASEAFF

d_call: -
clone_size: -
j_call: TRBJ1-1
v_call: TRBV2
cdr3_nt: TGTGCCAGCAGGGGGGCAATGAGAAACACTGAAGCTTTCTTT
cdr3_aa: CASRGAMRNTEAFF

d_call: TRBD1
clone_size: -
j_call: TRBJ2-1
v_call: TRBV25-1
cdr3_nt: TGTGCCAGCACCCCGACAGGGGGGAGGAATGAGCAGTTCTTC
cdr3_aa: CASTPTGGRNEQFF

d_call: -
clone_size: -
j_call: TRBJ2-3
v_call: TRBV29-1
cdr3_nt: TGCAGCGTTCCCTGGGGCAGGGCAAGAGATACGCAGTATTTT
cdr3_aa: CSVPWGRARDTQYF

d_call: -
clone_size: -
j_call: TRBJ2-3
v_call: TRBV19
cdr3_nt: TGTGCCAGTAGTATGCTAGCGAGTGCAGATACGCAGTATTTT
cdr3_aa: CASSMLASADTQYF

d_call: TRBD2
clone_size: -
j_call: TRBJ2-3
v_call: TRBV7-9
cdr3_nt: TGTGCCAGCAGCTTTGTAGCGGGGGACACAGATACGCAGTATTTT
cdr3_aa: CASSFVAGDTDTQYF

d_call: TRBD1
clone_size: -
j_call: TRBJ2-7
v_call: TRBV9
cdr3_nt: TGTGCCAGCAGCCCCCGACAGGGCTCCTACGAGCAGTACTTC
cdr3_aa: CASSPRQGSYEQYF

d_call: TRBD1
clone_size: -
j_call: TRBJ2-5
v_call: TRBV6-1
cdr3_nt: TGTGCCAGCAGTGACGGTGGGACAGGGAAGGAGACCCAGTACTTC
cdr3_aa: CASSDGGTGKETQYF

d_call: -
clone_size: -
j_call: TRBJ1-3
v_call: TRBV7-2
cdr3_nt: TGTGCCAGCAGCTTAGAAAGCATGGCAGGGGCTTCTGGAAACACCATATATTTT
cdr3_aa: CASSLESMAGASGNTIYF

d_call: -
clone_size: -
j_call: TRBJ1-2
v_call: TRBV5-6
cdr3_nt: TGTGCCAGCAGCTTGAGCCCCTCAGGGCCCTATGGCTACACCTTC
cdr3_aa: CASSLSPSGPYGYTF

d_call: -
clone_size: -
j_call: TRBJ2-4
v_call: TRBV25-1
cdr3_nt: TGTGCCAGCTCTCCCGGGAGTAACATTCAGTACTTC
cdr3_aa: CASSPGSNIQYF

d_call: -
clone_size: -
j_call: TRBJ2-1
v_call: TRBV4-2
cdr3_nt: TGTGCCAGCAGCCAAGATCAATACAATGAGCAGTTCTTC
cdr3_aa: CASSQDQYNEQFF

d_call: TRBD1
clone_size: once
j_call: TRBJ2-2
v_call: TRBV23-1
cdr3_nt: TGCGCCAGCAGCCGGACAGGTATACCCGGGGAGCTGTTTTTT
cdr3_aa: CASSRTGIPGELFF

d_call: -
clone_size: once
j_call: TRBJ2-3
v_call: TRBV6-4
cdr3_nt: TGTGCCAGCAGTGACACAAGCGGTGGACAGGATACGCAGTATTTT
cdr3_aa: CASSDTSGGQDTQYF

d_call: TRBD1
clone_size: -
j_call: TRBJ2-7
v_call: TRBV18
cdr3_nt: TGTGCCAGTCAACAGGACAGGGGTTCCGAGCAGTACTTC
cdr3_aa: CASQQDRGSEQYF

d_call: -
clone_size: -
j_call: TRBJ1-1
v_call: TRBV28
cdr3_nt: TGTGCCACTTTCTCCTTATTGAACACTGAAGCTTTCTTT
cdr3_aa: CATFSLLNTEAFF

d_call: TRBD2
clone_size: -
j_call: TRBJ2-5
v_call: TRBV19
cdr3_nt: TGTGCCAGTAGTATTTCCGGGGGGGCAGCGACCCAGTACTTC
cdr3_aa: CASSISGGAATQYF

d_call: -
clone_size: -
j_call: TRBJ1-1
v_call: TRBV4-3
cdr3_nt: TGCGCCAGCAGCCAAGATAAGGCGGTGAACACTGAAGCTTTCTTT
cdr3_aa: CASSQDKAVNTEAFF

d_call: TRBD2
clone_size: few
j_call: TRBJ2-7
v_call: TRBV4-3
cdr3_nt: TGCGCCAGCAGCCAAGACCTTGGACTAGTAGTCTACGAGCAGTACTTC
cdr3_aa: CASSQDLGLVVYEQYF

d_call: -
clone_size: -
j_call: TRBJ2-2
v_call: TRBV6-5
cdr3_nt: TGTGCCAGCAATCAAGAGGGCACCGGGGAGCTGTTTTTT
cdr3_aa: CASNQEGTGELFF

d_call: TRBD2
clone_size: -
j_call: TRBJ2-7
v_call: TRBV30
cdr3_nt: TGTGCCTGGAGTGGTGGCGGGAGCTCCTACGAGCAGTACTTC
cdr3_aa: CAWSGGGSSYEQYF

d_call: TRBD1
clone_size: -
j_call: TRBJ2-7
v_call: TRBV5-1
cdr3_nt: TGCGCCAGCAGCCGGGTACAGGGGGCTTCCTACGAGCAGTACTTC
cdr3_aa: CASSRVQGASYEQYF

d_call: TRBD2
clone_size: once
j_call: TRBJ2-3
v_call: TRBV7-9
cdr3_nt: TGTGCCAGCAGCCCCCTAGTAGCGGGGGGCACAGATACGCAGTATTTT
cdr3_aa: CASSPLVAGGTDTQYF

d_call: -
clone_size: once
j_call: TRBJ1-1
v_call: TRBV2
cdr3_nt: TGTGCCACCGGCAGGGCGAAACAGAACACTGAAGCTTTCTTT
cdr3_aa: CATGRAKQNTEAFF

d_call: TRBD1
clone_size: -
j_call: TRBJ1-2
v_call: TRBV4-3
cdr3_nt: TGCGCCAGCAGCCAGGACAGGGAAACTAACTATGGCTACACCTTC
cdr3_aa: CASSQDRETNYGYTF

d_call: TRBD1
clone_size: -
j_call: TRBJ2-7
v_call: TRBV10-3
cdr3_nt: TGTGCCATCAGTGAGACCGCCTCCGGGACAGGGGGCCCTGCAGCGGACTTC
cdr3_aa: CAISETASGTGGPAADF

d_call: -
clone_size: -
j_call: TRBJ1-5
v_call: TRBV28
cdr3_nt: TGTGCCAGCAGTTTATACGGGAATAGCAATCAGCCCCAGCATTTT
cdr3_aa: CASSLYGNSNQPQHF

d_call: TRBD1
clone_size: -
j_call: TRBJ2-7
v_call: TRBV11-2
cdr3_nt: TGTGCCAGCAGCTCAACTCCAGGGGGCGGCTACGAGCAGTACTTC
cdr3_aa: CASSSTPGGGYEQYF

d_call: -
clone_size: -
j_call: TRBJ1-2
v_call: TRBV6-1
cdr3_nt: TGTGCCAGCACTAGCCGGACAGCTAACTATGGCTACACCTTC
cdr3_aa: CASTSRTANYGYTF

d_call: TRBD1
clone_size: -
j_call: TRBJ1-2
v_call: TRBV5-1
cdr3_nt: TGCGCCAGCAGCGCCCGGGACAGCCGATTAACTAACTATGGCTACACCTTC
cdr3_aa: CASSARDSRLTNYGYTF

d_call: TRBD2
clone_size: -
j_call: TRBJ2-7
v_call: TRBV14
cdr3_nt: TGTGCCAGCAGCAGAGGATTCGGGCTAGCGGGACCTCCGGACTACGAGCAGTACTTC
cdr3_aa: CASSRGFGLAGPPDYEQYF

d_call: -
clone_size: -
j_call: TRBJ1-2
v_call: TRBV30
cdr3_nt: TGTGCCTGGAGTCCCCCGGGGGGAGGCTATGGCTACACCTTC
cdr3_aa: CAWSPPGGGYGYTF

d_call: -
clone_size: -
j_call: TRBJ1-6
v_call: TRBV6-8
cdr3_nt: TGTGCCAGCAGTTACTTAGGGACTACGGTCTCACCCCTCCACTTT
cdr3_aa: CASSYLGTTVSPLHF

d_call: -
clone_size: -
j_call: TRBJ1-1
v_call: TRBV7-2
cdr3_nt: TGTGCCAGCAGCTCACACTCGGGAGGGAACACTGAAGCTTTCTTT
cdr3_aa: CASSSHSGGNTEAFF

d_call: -
clone_size: -
j_call: TRBJ1-4
v_call: TRBV30
cdr3_nt: TGTGCCTGGAGTGTAGGCATGCGGGGTGAAAAACTGTTTTTT
cdr3_aa: CAWSVGMRGEKLFF